The clone carrying this TCR beta chain has ten or more counts. This sample is drawn from a study of T cells after yellow fever vaccination. The CDR3 runs 17 residues. The ends lost 0 bases at V and 3 bases at J; junction bases unmatched: 4. Germline CDR1 is ENHRY and CDR2 is SYGVKD. MiXCR, run by TCRdb on the 5' RACE reads, gives a single entry per CDR3 protein. The table includes 250,000 or so distinct CDR3 sequences, approximately 3.8% detected once. This sequence originates from a man aged 18 to 35 who received the YFV17D yellow fever vaccine. This specimen consisted of PBMCs, obtained 15 days after the yellow fever booster vaccination. This chain joins TRBV10-3 and TRBJ1-6; 8 nucleotides align to TRBD1. The CDR3 region has the DNA TGTGCCATCAGTGAGTCGGGACAGGCAATCTATAATTCACCCCTCCACTTT. This translates into CAISESGQAIYNSPLHF.